The present TCR beta chain was sequenced within a study of naive and memory T cell subsets. Germline-derived CDR1 and CDR2 are MNHNS and SASEGT. The CDR3 is 15 residues long. Deletions cut 0 bases from V and 6 bases from J, with 9 bases between. Ligated cDNA underwent four rounds of PCR with nested alpha and beta constant region primers and SP2. One entry per CDR3 protein results from TCRdb running MiXCR on the 5' RACE reads. The table records approximately 32,000 distinct CDR3 sequences, 16% of them present only once. An oligonucleotide containing a UMI was ligated to the 3' end of TCR cDNA. The receptor's source is a female donor in good health. V gene TRBV6-1 combines with J gene TRBJ1-6; perhaps TRBD1 as D (5 bases). The DNA of the CDR3 is TGTGCCAGCAGTGAAGCCGGGACGATTAATTCACCCCTCCACTTT. Translation: CASSEAGTINSPLHF.